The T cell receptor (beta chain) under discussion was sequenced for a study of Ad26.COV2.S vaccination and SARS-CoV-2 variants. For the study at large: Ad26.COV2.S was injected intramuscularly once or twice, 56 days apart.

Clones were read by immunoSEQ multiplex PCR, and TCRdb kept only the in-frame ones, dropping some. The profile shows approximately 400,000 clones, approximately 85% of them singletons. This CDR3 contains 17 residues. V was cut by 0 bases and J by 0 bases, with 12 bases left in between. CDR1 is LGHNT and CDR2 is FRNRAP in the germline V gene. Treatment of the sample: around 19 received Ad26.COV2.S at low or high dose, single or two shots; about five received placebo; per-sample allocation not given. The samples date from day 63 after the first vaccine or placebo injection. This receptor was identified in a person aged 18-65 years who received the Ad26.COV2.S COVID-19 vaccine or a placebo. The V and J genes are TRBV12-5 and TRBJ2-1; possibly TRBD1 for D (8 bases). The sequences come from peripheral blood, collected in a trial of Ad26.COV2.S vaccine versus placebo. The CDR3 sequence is CASGLVQGGSSYNEQFF. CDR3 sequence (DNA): TGTGCTAGTGGTTTGGTACAGGGGGGGAGCTCCTACAATGAGCAGTTCTTC.